The sequence of this TCR beta chain was determined in a study of CXCR3-negative and CXCR3-positive naive CD8 T cells. Preparation of TRB cDNA libraries relied on 5' RACE carrying UMI labels. Using the 5' RACE reads, TCRdb records one entry per CDR3 protein without DNA. The sample totals around 66,000 distinct CDR3 sequences. Worth noting for this clonotype: The antigen is not known.

CDR1 and CDR2 from the germline V gene are LNHDA and SQIVND (reference sequence). The CDR3 has 13 amino acids. Study findings and constraints: Hydrophobicity of TRB CDR3s was greater in CXCR3-positive naive cells than in CXCR3-negative naive cells.

Sequenced material: naive CXCR3+ CD8+ T cells from blood. Sample subset: CD45RO-CCR7+CD27+CD95- naive CD8+ T cells expressing CXCR3 (TNR3+). This clonotype was obtained from a human donor in good health. Some clones in this sample may be carry-over from other donors' samples. This chain joins TRBV19 and TRBJ2-5. The CDR3 here is CASSMANQETQYF.